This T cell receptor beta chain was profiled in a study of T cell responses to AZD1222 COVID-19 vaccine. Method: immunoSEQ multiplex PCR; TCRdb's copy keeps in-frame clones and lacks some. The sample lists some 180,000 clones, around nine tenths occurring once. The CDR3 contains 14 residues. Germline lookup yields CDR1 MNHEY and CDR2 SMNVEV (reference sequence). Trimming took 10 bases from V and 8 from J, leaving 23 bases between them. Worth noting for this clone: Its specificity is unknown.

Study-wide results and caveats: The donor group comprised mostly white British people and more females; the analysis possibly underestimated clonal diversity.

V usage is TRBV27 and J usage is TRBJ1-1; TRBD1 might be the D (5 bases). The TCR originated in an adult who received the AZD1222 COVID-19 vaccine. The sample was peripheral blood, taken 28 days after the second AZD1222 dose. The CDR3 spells CATFNRDSVWEAFF. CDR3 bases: TGTGCCACCTTCAACCGGGACTCGGTTTGGGAAGCTTTCTTT.